This T cell receptor beta chain appears in the sequencing data of a study of cytomegalovirus exposure and HLA in healthy donors. In the study overall: The same platform used for the 666 first-cohort repertoires was also used for the roughly 130 validation repertoires, as a later analysis reported.

This CDR3 spans 15 amino acids. Deletions cut 1 base from V and 0 bases from J, with 10 bases between. Germline CDR1 SGDLS, CDR2 YYNGEE. The donors belonged to the roughly 110-subject validation cohort, separate from the approximately 700-subject first cohort. General study results and limits: It was confirmed in vitro that a few of the CMV-associated chains were specific for CMV antigens.

About this clone: Its cognate antigen is unknown.

Clones were sequenced by immunoSEQ multiplex PCR, and TCRdb holds only the in-frame ones, with some missing. The data show 350,000 or so clones, 86% seen once. The chain links TRBV9 to TRBJ1-2; D call uncertain. The clonotype was recovered from a woman aged 18-29 years in good health and CMV-seronegative. Sequencing was carried out using PBMCs. The CDR3, as DNA: TGTGCCAGCAGCGTATTCAGCGATGCTAACTATGGCTACACCTTC. Translated, it gives CASSVFSDANYGYTF.